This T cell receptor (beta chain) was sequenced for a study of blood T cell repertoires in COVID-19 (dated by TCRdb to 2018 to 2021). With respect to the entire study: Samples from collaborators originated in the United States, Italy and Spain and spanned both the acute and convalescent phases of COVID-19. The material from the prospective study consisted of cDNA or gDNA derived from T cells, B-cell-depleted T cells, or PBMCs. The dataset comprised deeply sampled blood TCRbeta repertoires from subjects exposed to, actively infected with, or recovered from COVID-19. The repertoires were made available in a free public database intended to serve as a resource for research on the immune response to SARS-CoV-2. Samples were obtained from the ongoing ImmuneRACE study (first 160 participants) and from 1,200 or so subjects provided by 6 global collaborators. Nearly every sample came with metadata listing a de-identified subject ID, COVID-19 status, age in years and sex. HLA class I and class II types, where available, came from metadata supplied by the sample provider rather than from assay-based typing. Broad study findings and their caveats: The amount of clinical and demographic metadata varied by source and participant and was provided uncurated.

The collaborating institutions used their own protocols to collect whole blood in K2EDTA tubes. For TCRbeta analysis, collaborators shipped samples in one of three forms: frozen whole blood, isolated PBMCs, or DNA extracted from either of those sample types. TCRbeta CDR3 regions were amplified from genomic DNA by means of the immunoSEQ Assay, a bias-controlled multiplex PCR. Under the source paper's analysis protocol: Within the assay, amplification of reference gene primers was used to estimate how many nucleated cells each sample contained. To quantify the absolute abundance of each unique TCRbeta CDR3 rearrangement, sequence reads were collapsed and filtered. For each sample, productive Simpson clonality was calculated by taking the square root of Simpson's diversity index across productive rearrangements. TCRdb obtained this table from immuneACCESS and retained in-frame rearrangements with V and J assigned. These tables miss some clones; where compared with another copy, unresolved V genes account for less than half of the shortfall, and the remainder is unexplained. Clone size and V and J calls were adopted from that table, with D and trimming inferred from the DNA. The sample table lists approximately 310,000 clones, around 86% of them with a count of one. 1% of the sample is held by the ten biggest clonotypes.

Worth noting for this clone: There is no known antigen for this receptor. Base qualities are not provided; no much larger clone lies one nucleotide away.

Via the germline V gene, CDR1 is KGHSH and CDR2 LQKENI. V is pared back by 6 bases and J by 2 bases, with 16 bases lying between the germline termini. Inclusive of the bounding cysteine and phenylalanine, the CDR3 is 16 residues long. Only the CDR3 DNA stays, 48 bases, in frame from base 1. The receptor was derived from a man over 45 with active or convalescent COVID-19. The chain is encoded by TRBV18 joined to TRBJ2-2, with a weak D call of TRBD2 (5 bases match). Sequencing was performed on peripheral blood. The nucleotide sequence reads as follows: TGTGCCAGCTCTATGACGAGACTATCAAACACCGGGGAGCTGTTTTTT. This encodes CASSMTRLSNTGELFF.